Each of the 17 T cell receptor beta chains below was sequenced from the same sample in a study of T cells in Graves' hyperthyroidism and ophthalmopathy. Template material for amplifying TCR beta CDR3 regions consisted of RNA transcripts. HTBI primers were employed in a first-round RT-PCR of the TCR CDR3. TCRdb analysed the multiplex PCR reads with MiXCR anew, one entry per CDR3 protein. The repertoire holds roughly 580,000 distinct CDR3 sequences, with over 11% as singletons. The sequencing sample was made of blood. Receptors were obtained from a woman aged 30 to 39 with Graves' hyperthyroidism that later progressed to Graves' ophthalmopathy.

This clonotype has at least ten counts. The chain combines TRBV10-3 with TRBJ2-3; 15 nucleotides agree with TRBD2. This CDR3 is built from 17 residues. J gave up 4 bases and V 4 bases, and 6 bases lay outside the gene matches. Germline V gene sequence: CDR1 ENHRY, CDR2 SYGVKD. CDR3 nucleotides: TGTGCCATCAGTGGCTCGGGACTAGCGGGAGGCCCAGATACGCAGTATTTT. This sequence encodes CAISGSGLAGGPDTQYF.

This clonotype was recorded at least ten times. This chain uses TRBV20-1 with TRBJ2-1; 8 bases map to TRBD1. This CDR3 has 13 residues. Trimming took 6 bases from V and 4 from J; bases not matched to a gene: 5. CDR1 DFQATT and CDR2 SNEGSKA come from the germline V gene (reference sequence). In DNA form, the CDR3 reads TGCAGTGCGGATCGGACAGGGTACAATGAGCAGTTCTTC. Translated, it gives CSADRTGYNEQFF.

As for this clonotype: A single base separates this from a much larger clone, so it may be a read error. The V gene is TRBV30, the J gene TRBJ1-1; D not resolved. Germline V gene lookup returns CDR1 GTSNPN and CDR2 SVGIG (reference sequence). This CDR3 is 13 amino acids long. The DNA for the CDR3 is TGTGCCTGGAGTCTCAATACCAACACTGAAGCTTTATTT. It yields the protein CAWSLNTNTEALF. The full variable domain, in which reference TRBV30 and TRBJ1-1 provide the parts outside the CDR3, is SQTIHQWPATLVQPVGSPLSLECTVEGTSNPNLYWYRQAAGRGLQLLFYSVGIGQISSEVPQNLSASRPQDRQFILSSKKLLLSDSGFYLCAWSLNTNTEALFGQGTRLTVV.

This clonotype was counted only a few times. The chain joins TRBV11-3 to TRBJ1-2; D unresolved. CDR1 is SGHNT, CDR2 YENEEA, per germline. The CDR3 loop spans 15 amino acids. V lost 6 bases, J lost 8 bases, and 22 bases lay in between. CDR3 sequence reads: CASSEGSVQVGGYTF. CDR3 coding DNA: TGTGCCAGCAGTGAAGGGTCCGTCCAAGTGGGGGGCTACACCTTC.

This clonotype was seen many times. The V and J genes are TRBV10-3 and TRBJ1-4; D may be TRBD1 (5 bases). Looked up from germline, CDR1 is ENHRY and CDR2 is SYGVKD. This CDR3 comprises 14 residues. V gave up 2 bases and J gave up 5 bases, with 9 bases separating them. This chain's CDR3 is CAISEQGLNEKLFF. In DNA, the CDR3 is TGTGCCATCAGTGAGCAGGGACTAAATGAAAAACTGTTTTTT.

This clonotype was observed at least ten times. V gene TRBV12-3 or TRBV12-4 combines with J gene TRBJ2-5; 7 nucleotides line up with TRBD1. The length of the CDR3 is 14 residues. Trimming at V came to 6 bases and at J to 5 bases, leaving 9 bases not matched to a gene. The CDR3, as DNA: TGTGCCAGCAGAGCGACAGGGCCGGCTGAGACCCAGTACTTC. It codes for CASRATGPAETQYF.

This clonotype was recorded a few times. The CDR3 here is CASSPGTGGSYTF. The CDR3 coding sequence is TGTGCCAGCAGTCCCGGGACGGGGGGAAGCTACACCTTC. V usage is TRBV27 and J usage is TRBJ1-2; tentative D call: TRBD1 (5 bases). CDR3 length equals 13 residues. The germline V gene encodes CDR1 MNHEY and CDR2 SMNVEV (reference sequence). The V and J ends lost 5 bases and 9 bases respectively, with 16 bases between them.

This clonotype was counted ten times or more. J is TRBJ1-5 and V is TRBV5-1; 8 nucleotides align to TRBD1. Germline assignment: CDR1 SGHRS and CDR2 YFSETQ. The V segment lost 1 base and the J segment 7 bases; nucleotides outside the gene matches: 7. The CDR3 loop spans 15 amino acids. The CDR3 protein is CASSLRGQGGQPQHF. The CDR3 DNA is TGCGCCAGCAGCTTGAGAGGACAGGGTGGACAGCCCCAGCATTTT.

This clonotype was recorded many times. The J gene is TRBJ2-7, the V gene TRBV6-1; D possibly matches TRBD1 or TRBD2 (6 bases each). This CDR3 is built from 14 residues. Trimming stripped 6 bases from V and 5 bases from J, with 17 bases between. The germline V gene encodes CDR1 MNHNS and CDR2 SASEGT. The CDR3 spells CASRTGGPPHEQYF. CDR3 sequence (DNA): TGTGCCAGCAGAACCGGGGGCCCTCCCCACGAGCAGTACTTC.

This clonotype was seen many times. The chain links TRBV27 to TRBJ2-3, with TRBD1 as a possible D gene (6 bases). Trimming took off 6 bases at V and 3 bases at J, with 13 bases between the two ends. The CDR3 runs to 14 residues. CDR1 and CDR2 from the germline V gene are MNHEY and SMNVEV (reference sequence). The CDR3 sequence: CASSYGTWTDTQYF. The CDR3 DNA reads TGTGCCAGCAGCTACGGGACATGGACAGATACGCAGTATTTT.

This clonotype has a count of ten or more. The CDR3 spells CASSLSGARTSGQYF. CDR3 nucleotides: TGTGCCAGCAGTTTATCCGGGGCCCGGACTAGCGGCCAGTACTTC. The V gene is TRBV12-3 or TRBV12-4, the J gene TRBJ2-5; 10 bases are a match to TRBD2. This CDR3 contains 15 residues. Unmatched junction bases numbered 10, after V lost 2 bases and J lost 10 bases.

This clonotype has a count of ten or more. The rearrangement joins TRBV27 to TRBJ2-2, with 9 bases fitting TRBD2. The junction had 7 bases not matched to a gene; V was cut back by 1 base and J by 7 bases. Per the germline V gene, CDR1 is MNHEY and CDR2 is SMNVEV (reference sequence). CDR3 length equals 16 residues. The CDR3 loop is CASSLLAGGINGELFF. The CDR3 bases are TGTGCCAGCAGTTTATTGGCGGGAGGGATAAACGGGGAGCTGTTTTTT.

This clonotype was observed many times. The genes are TRBV4-1 and TRBJ1-2; TRBD1 aligns across 8 bases. The CDR3 runs 16 residues. CDR1 and CDR2 from the germline V gene are MGHRA and YSYEKL. The V gene end was trimmed by 2 bases and the J gene end by 9 bases; junction bases not matched to a gene: 14. CDR3 amino acids: CASSQPPDRVPQSYTF. The CDR3 bases are TGCGCCAGCAGCCAACCACCGGACAGGGTACCCCAAAGCTACACCTTC.

This clonotype showed up just a few times. The CDR3: CASSLSDRGDTEAFF. The CDR3 DNA sequence: TGTGCCAGCAGTTTATCCGACAGGGGGGACACTGAAGCTTTCTTT. J is TRBJ1-1 and V is TRBV27, with 9 bases aligning to TRBD1. The CDR3 is 15 amino acids. The ends lost 0 bases at V and 3 bases at J; junction bases unmatched: 2. Germline loops: CDR1 MNHEY, CDR2 SMNVEV (reference sequence).

The table lists this clonotype with many counts. CDR3 nucleotides: TGTGCCAGCAGCTGGACTAGCGGGAAAGTCAATGAGCAGTTCTTC. Residues: CASSWTSGKVNEQFF. The rearrangement uses TRBV5-8 and TRBJ2-1, with 12 bases that match TRBD2. This CDR3 has 15 amino acids. V lost 3 bases to trimming and J lost 6 bases; unmatched junction nucleotides: 4. Germline values: CDR1 SGHTS, CDR2 YDEGEE.

Ten or more counts support this clonotype. The rearrangement joins TRBV15 to TRBJ2-4; 7 bases match TRBD1. Germline V gene lookup returns CDR1 LNHNV and CDR2 YYDKDF (reference sequence). The V segment lost 3 bases and the J segment 3 bases; nucleotides outside the gene matches: 8. The CDR3 has 16 residues. As DNA, the CDR3 is TGTGCCACCAGCAGTGACAGGGATTTGGGCAAAAACATTCAGTACTTC. It codes for CATSSDRDLGKNIQYF.

Many counts were recorded for this clonotype. V is TRBV28 and J is TRBJ2-1, with D unresolved. The CDR3 totals 11 residues. V was trimmed by 1 base and J by 8 bases, leaving 3 bases between them. Per the germline V gene, CDR1 is MDHEN and CDR2 is SYDVKM. CDR3 region: CASSLYHEQFF. DNA of the CDR3: TGTGCCAGCAGTTTATACCATGAGCAGTTCTTC.